This T cell receptor (beta chain) originates from a study of blood T cell repertoires in COVID-19. Study-wide context: Samples came from the United States, Italy and Spain, spanning acute and convalescent COVID-19. PBMCs, B-cell-depleted T cells, or T cells were the source of the cDNA or gDNA that made up the material.

Original data processing: Scientists estimated how many nucleated cells there were by amplifying reference gene primers. Libraries were prepared by immunoSEQ multiplex PCR; TCRdb keeps only in-frame clonotypes and omits some of them. V, J and clone size reflect that table, while D and trimming were determined from the DNA. This sample has more than 120,000 clones; 80% to 90% occur once, and the top ten carry roughly 2.5%. The germline V gene has CDR1 SGHAT and CDR2 FQNNGV. This CDR3 is 15 amino acids long. V shed 5 bases and J shed 8 bases, with 21 bases lying between them. This receptor was obtained from a human donor with acute or convalescent COVID-19. The donor label of this sample is uncertain. The chain uses TRBV11-2 and TRBJ1-2, with D maybe TRBD1 (6 bases). Sequences were obtained from peripheral blood. The DNA for the CDR3 is TGTGCCAGCAGCCCTTTTGAGGGGGGGGCCGGCGGCTACACCTTC. As protein: CASSPFEGGAGGYTF.